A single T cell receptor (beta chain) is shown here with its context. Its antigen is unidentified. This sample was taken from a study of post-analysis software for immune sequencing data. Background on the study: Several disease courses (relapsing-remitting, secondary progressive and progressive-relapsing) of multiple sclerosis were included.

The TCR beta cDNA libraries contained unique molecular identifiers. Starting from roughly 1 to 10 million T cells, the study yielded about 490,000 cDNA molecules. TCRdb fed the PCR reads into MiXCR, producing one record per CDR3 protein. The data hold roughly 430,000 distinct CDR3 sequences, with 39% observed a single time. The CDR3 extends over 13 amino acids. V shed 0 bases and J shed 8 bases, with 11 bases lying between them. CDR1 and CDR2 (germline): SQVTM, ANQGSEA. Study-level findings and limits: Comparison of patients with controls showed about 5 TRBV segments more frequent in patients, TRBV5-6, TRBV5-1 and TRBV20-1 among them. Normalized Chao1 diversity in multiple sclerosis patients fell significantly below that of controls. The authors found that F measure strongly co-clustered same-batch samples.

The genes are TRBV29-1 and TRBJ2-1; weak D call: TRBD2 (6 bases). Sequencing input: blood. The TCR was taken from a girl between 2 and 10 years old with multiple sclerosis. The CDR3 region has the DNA TGCAGCGTTGAAGATCCACTAGCCTATGAGCAGTTCTTC. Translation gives CSVEDPLAYEQFF.